Listed here are 10 T cell receptor beta chains from one sample, sequenced in a study of OX40 agonist ivuxolimab in advanced cancers. The assay was immunoSEQ multiplex PCR, and TCRdb's table has in-frame clones only and misses some. The repertoire has 65,000 to 75,000 clones, 80% to 90% of them found once; the top ten carry approximately 2%. The material sequenced was CD4+ or CD8+ T cells sorted from blood, taken in a trial of the OX40 agonist ivuxolimab. The source of these receptors is an adult with an advanced solid tumor such as melanoma, head and neck, liver or kidney cancer.

The V gene is TRBV30, the J gene TRBJ2-1, with 9 bases lining up with TRBD1. This CDR3 spans 15 amino acids. Looked up from germline, CDR1 is GTSNPN and CDR2 is SVGIG (reference sequence). Unmatched junction bases numbered 9, after V lost 0 bases and J lost 9 bases. The chain's CDR3 is CAWSVFGTGQSEQFF. Here the CDR3 DNA reads TGTGCCTGGAGTGTTTTCGGGACAGGGCAGAGTGAGCAGTTCTTC.

V gene TRBV11-2 combines with J gene TRBJ2-3; 8 positions agree with TRBD2. The V gene's germline CDR1 is SGHAT and CDR2 FQNNGV. The trim removed 6 bases at V and 1 base at J, leaving 12 bases unmatched. The CDR3 covers 17 residues. CDR3 residues: CASRRRWAGGGTDTQYF. CDR3 DNA sequence: TGTGCCAGCAGGAGGCGCTGGGCGGGGGGCGGCACAGATACGCAGTATTTT.

This chain joins TRBV9 and TRBJ1-6, with D possibly being TRBD1 (5 bases). The CDR3 runs to 14 residues. CDR1 is SGDLS and CDR2 is YYNGEE in the germline V gene. V gave up 3 bases and J gave up 10 bases, with 14 bases separating them. The CDR3 protein is CASSATSRDSPLHF. CDR3 sequence (DNA): TGTGCCAGCAGCGCTACCTCCAGGGACTCACCCCTCCACTTT.

The chain carries TRBV7-2 and TRBJ1-5; 8 bases line up with TRBD1. V was clipped by 1 base and J by 6 bases; unmatched bases: 8. Germline CDR1 is SGHTA and CDR2 is FQGNSA. The CDR3 totals 16 residues. The CDR3 sequence: CASSLVAGQGSQPQHF. The CDR3, as DNA: TGTGCCAGCAGCTTAGTAGCAGGACAGGGCAGTCAGCCCCAGCATTTT.

This clone is judged medium-sized. V usage is TRBV4-2 and J usage is TRBJ1-5, with D tentatively TRBD1 (6 bases). There are 15 residues in the CDR3. With 1 base removed from V and 6 bases from J, the gap between germline ends came to 13 bases. Germline CDR1 LGHNA, CDR2 YNFKEQ. CDR3: CASSQVWGRSQPQHF. DNA of the CDR3: TGTGCCAGCAGCCAAGTTTGGGGGCGAAGTCAGCCCCAGCATTTT.

This chain connects TRBV5-1 to TRBJ2-1; the match to TRBD2 covers 12 bases. Germline values: CDR1 SGHRS, CDR2 YFSETQ. V dropped 4 bases and J dropped 7; count of bases not matched to a gene: 3. The CDR3 has 14 amino acids. CDR3 coding DNA: TGCGCCAGCAGCCCCGGGACTAGCGGGAATGAGCAGTTCTTC. Translated: CASSPGTSGNEQFF.

The V gene is TRBV5-4, the J gene TRBJ2-3, with D possibly TRBD2 on 5 matching bases. CDR3 length: 14 amino acids. Germline loops: CDR1 SGHNT, CDR2 YYREEE (reference sequence). V was shortened by 1 base and J by 5 bases, with 11 bases between the two germline ends. CDR3 bases: TGTGCCAGCAGCTTGAGCGGTCTGAGAGATACGCAGTATTTT. Translated, it gives CASSLSGLRDTQYF.

The chain links TRBV15 to TRBJ2-7; no clear D gene. Germline CDR1 LNHNV, CDR2 YYDKDF (reference sequence). Trimming took 5 bases from V and 2 from J, leaving 16 bases between them. CDR3 length: 15 amino acids. This CDR3 reads CATSALPVTAYEQYF. CDR3 nucleotide sequence: TGTGCCACCAGCGCCCTCCCCGTAACAGCCTACGAGCAGTACTTC.

V gene TRBV2 combines with J gene TRBJ1-4; 9 positions agree with TRBD1. CDR3 length: 14 amino acids. The germline V gene has CDR1 SNHLY and CDR2 FYNNEI. The ends lost 4 bases at V and 4 bases at J; junction bases unmatched: 1. The CDR3 loop is CASSGQGVNEKLFF. CDR3 DNA sequence: TGTGCCAGCAGTGGACAGGGGGTTAATGAAAAACTGTTTTTT.

This rearrangement joins TRBV9 to TRBJ2-3; D remains unclear. The V end lost 0 bases, the J end lost 0 bases, and 11 bases lay between the germline ends. The germline V gene has CDR1 SGDLS and CDR2 YYNGEE. The CDR3 consists of 16 residues. CDR3 sequence: CASSVAWVSSTDTQYF. CDR3 in DNA: TGTGCCAGCAGCGTAGCTTGGGTTTCTAGCACAGATACGCAGTATTTT.